These T cell receptor beta chains were read from a single sample in a study of CD8 T cells in ankylosing spondylitis. TCRdb called the 5' RACE reads again in MiXCR, with one record for every CDR3 protein. The sample has some 150,000 distinct CDR3 sequences, about 10% seen once; the top ten hold roughly 4.5%. Sequencing was carried out using blood, either unsorted or a sorted T cell fraction (not recorded which). Receptors originate from a female donor with ankylosing spondylitis or in good health (not recorded which). Each CDR3 is given with its conserved first and last residue. The D gene is left open where the match is weak. Only part of the rows carry a size: once, few, many, or a class if the clone is expanded.

D: .
size: .
V: TRBV5-1
J: TRBJ1-1
length: 17
DNA: TGCGCCAGCAGCTTGATCGGACCGGTCTTAGGGAACACTGAAGCTTTCTTT
CDR3: CASSLIGPVLGNTEAFF

D: .
size: many
V: TRBV5-1
J: TRBJ2-3
length: 12
DNA: TGCGCCAGCAGCTTGGACTCAGATACGCAGTATTTT
CDR3: CASSLDSDTQYF

D: TRBD2
size: many
V: TRBV5-1
J: TRBJ2-3
length: 15
DNA: TGCGCCAGCAGCGGAAAAGCGGGAGGGGGAGATACGCAGTATTTT
CDR3: CASSGKAGGGDTQYF

D: .
size: .
V: TRBV7-6
J: TRBJ1-6
length: 13
DNA: TGTGCCAGCAGCTTGTCGGAGAATTCACCCCTCCACTTT
CDR3: CASSLSENSPLHF

D: .
size: many
V: TRBV5-6
J: TRBJ2-1
length: 15
DNA: TGTGCCAGCAGCTTGGCCGGGGCAGACTACAATGAGCAGTTCTTC
CDR3: CASSLAGADYNEQFF

D: TRBD2
size: many
V: TRBV7-3
J: TRBJ2-3
length: 17
DNA: TGTGCCAGCAGCGCCGGAGAGTACGGGGGGTCCACAGATACGCAGTATTTT
CDR3: CASSAGEYGGSTDTQYF

D: .
size: many
V: TRBV11-3
J: TRBJ2-1
length: 16
DNA: TGTGCCAGCAGCTCCGGGACTTCCGTTCCCTACAATGAGCAGTTCTTC
CDR3: CASSSGTSVPYNEQFF

D: TRBD1
size: many
V: TRBV12-3/TRBV12-4
J: TRBJ1-5
length: 14
DNA: TGTGCCAGCAGTCCGGGACAGATAAATCAGCCCCAGCATTTT
CDR3: CASSPGQINQPQHF

D: .
size: few
V: TRBV7-6
J: TRBJ2-5
length: 21
DNA: TGTGCCAGCAGCTTAGTTCCCTCTACAGGATCTCTTTACTCATACAGAGAGACCCAGTACTTC
CDR3: CASSLVPSTGSLYSYRETQYF

D: .
size: many
V: TRBV6-5
J: TRBJ2-7
length: 15
DNA: TGTGCCAGCAGTTACTCGACACCCGGAGGCTACGAGCAGTACTTC
CDR3: CASSYSTPGGYEQYF

D: TRBD2
size: many
V: TRBV20-1
J: TRBJ2-6
length: 15
DNA: TGCAGTGCTAGAATCGCGGGAGCTGGGGCCAACGTCCTGACTTTC
CDR3: CSARIAGAGANVLTF

D: TRBD1
size: many
V: TRBV7-9
J: TRBJ1-1
length: 12
DNA: TGTGCCAGCAGCTCAGGGGGTACTGAAGCTTTCTTT
CDR3: CASSSGGTEAFF

D: .
size: .
V: TRBV5-4
J: TRBJ2-7
length: 16
DNA: TGTGCCAGCAGCCTGGGGCGGGCCAAGGAGGGATACGAGCAGTACTTC
CDR3: CASSLGRAKEGYEQYF

D: .
size: many
V: TRBV7-8
J: TRBJ1-6
length: 16
DNA: TGTGCCAGCAGCTTAGCGCGCGGAGGGTATAATTCACCCCTCCACTTT
CDR3: CASSLARGGYNSPLHF

D: .
size: many
V: TRBV20-1
J: TRBJ2-1
length: 10
DNA: TGCAGTGCAACCCGCAATGAGCAGTTCTTC
CDR3: CSATRNEQFF

D: .
size: .
V: TRBV28
J: TRBJ2-2
length: 15
DNA: TGTGCCAGCAGCCCTCCCTTCGAAGGCACCGGGGAGCTGTTTTTT
CDR3: CASSPPFEGTGELFF

D: .
size: many
V: TRBV2
J: TRBJ2-5
length: 12
DNA: TGTGCCAGCAGTGAACAGAAGGAGACCCAGTACTTC
CDR3: CASSEQKETQYF

D: .
size: .
V: TRBV5-5
J: TRBJ2-3
length: 15
DNA: TGTGCCAGCAGCCCAACCACAGCTTTCACAGATACGCAGTATTTT
CDR3: CASSPTTAFTDTQYF

D: .
size: .
V: TRBV18
J: TRBJ1-1
length: 15
DNA: TGTGCCAGCTCACGAGCCGGGGGAGAGAACACTGAAGCTTTCTTT
CDR3: CASSRAGGENTEAFF

D: .
size: many
V: TRBV6-1
J: TRBJ2-6
length: 16
DNA: TGTGCCAGCAGTACCCCTGTGGGGCCTGGGGCCAACGTCCTGACTTTC
CDR3: CASSTPVGPGANVLTF

D: .
size: many
V: TRBV29-1
J: TRBJ1-2
length: 13
DNA: TGCAGCGTTGTCGAGCCGTCGCTCGGTGGCTACACCTTC
CDR3: CSVVEPSLGGYTF

D: TRBD1
size: many
V: TRBV6-1
J: TRBJ2-2
length: 15
DNA: TGTGCCAGCAAACAGACAGGGGCTAACACCGGGGAGCTGTTTTTT
CDR3: CASKQTGANTGELFF

D: TRBD1
size: .
V: TRBV6-2/TRBV6-3
J: TRBJ1-2
length: 13
DNA: TGTGCCAGCCTAGGACAGGGCAACTATGGCTACACCTTC
CDR3: CASLGQGNYGYTF

D: .
size: .
V: TRBV20-1
J: TRBJ2-1
length: 15
DNA: TGCAGCTGCGGCCAGGGGGCGGGAGTAGGAAATGAGCAGTTCTTC
CDR3: CSCGQGAGVGNEQFF

D: TRBD1
size: many
V: TRBV6-1
J: TRBJ2-2
length: 14
DNA: TGTGCCAGCAGGAGAGGACAGGAGTCCGGGGAGCTGTTTTTT
CDR3: CASRRGQESGELFF

D: .
size: many
V: TRBV20-1
J: TRBJ1-1
length: 12
DNA: TGCAGTGCCGCAGGATCGAACACTGAAGCTTTCTTT
CDR3: CSAAGSNTEAFF

D: TRBD2
size: many
V: TRBV27
J: TRBJ2-7
length: 19
DNA: TGTGCCAGCAGTTTACGGCAGTCGATCCTAGCGGGAGGGCCTTACGAGCAGTACTTC
CDR3: CASSLRQSILAGGPYEQYF

D: TRBD1
size: many
V: TRBV5-1
J: TRBJ1-5
length: 17
DNA: TGCGCCAGCAGCAGACCTGGACAGGGGCCGGGCAATCAGCCCCAGCATTTT
CDR3: CASSRPGQGPGNQPQHF

D: TRBD1
size: few
V: TRBV5-1
J: TRBJ2-5
length: 14
DNA: TGCGCCAGCAGCTTGCGACAGGGGGGAGAGACCCAGTACTTC
CDR3: CASSLRQGGETQYF

D: TRBD2
size: many
V: TRBV9
J: TRBJ2-1
length: 19
DNA: TGTGCCAGCAGCGTAGGGCTAGCGGGAGGATCCCGCTCCTACAATGAGCAGTTCTTC
CDR3: CASSVGLAGGSRSYNEQFF

D: .
size: many
V: TRBV20-1
J: TRBJ2-7
length: 14
DNA: TGCAGTGCTAGAGAAGGCGGGGCGTCCTACGAGCAGTACTTC
CDR3: CSAREGGASYEQYF

D: .
size: .
V: TRBV18
J: TRBJ2-5
length: 14
DNA: TGTGCCAGCTCACCATACCAGGGGGGAGAGACCCAGTACTTC
CDR3: CASSPYQGGETQYF